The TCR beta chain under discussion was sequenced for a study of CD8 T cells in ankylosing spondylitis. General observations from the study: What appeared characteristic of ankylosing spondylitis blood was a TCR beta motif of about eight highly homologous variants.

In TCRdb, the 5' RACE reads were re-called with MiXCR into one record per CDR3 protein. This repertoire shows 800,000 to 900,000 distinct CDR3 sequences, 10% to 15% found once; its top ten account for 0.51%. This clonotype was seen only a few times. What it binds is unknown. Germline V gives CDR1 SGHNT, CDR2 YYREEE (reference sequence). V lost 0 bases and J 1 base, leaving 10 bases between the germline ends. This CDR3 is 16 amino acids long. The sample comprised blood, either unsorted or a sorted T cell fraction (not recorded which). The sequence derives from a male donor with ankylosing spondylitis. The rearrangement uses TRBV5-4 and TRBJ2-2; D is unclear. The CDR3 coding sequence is TGTGCCAGCAGCTTGGATCTCGGGCAGAACACCGGGGAGCTGTTTTTT. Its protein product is CASSLDLGQNTGELFF. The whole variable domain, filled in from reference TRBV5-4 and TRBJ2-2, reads ETGVTQSPTHLIKTRGQQVTLRCSSQSGHNTVSWYQQALGQGPQFIFQYYREEENGRGNFPPRFSGLQFPNYSSELNVNALELDDSALYLCASSLDLGQNTGELFFGEGSRLTVL.